These T cell receptor beta chains were read from a single sample in a study of blood T cell repertoires in COVID-19. The repertoire was sequenced with immunoSEQ multiplex PCR; TCRdb's copy has only in-frame clones and lacks some. The sample lists more than 75,000 clones; 88% were seen once. What was sequenced was peripheral blood. Receptors originate from a woman of 80 years or more with active COVID-19. The CDR3 runs from the conserved cysteine through the conserved F or W. Fields, in order: J gene, D gene, V gene, clone size, CDR3 protein, CDR3 DNA. A D gene is named only where the DNA matches it firmly. Clone size is shown for a subset of rows, as once, few, many or a class of expanded clone.

J gene: TRBJ2-2
D gene: .
V gene: TRBV5-1
clone size: .
CDR3 protein: CASSLPQNTGELFF
CDR3 DNA: TGCGCCAGCAGCTTGCCCCAGAACACCGGGGAGCTGTTTTTT

J gene: TRBJ2-7
D gene: TRBD2
V gene: TRBV5-5
clone size: .
CDR3 protein: CASSIAGEIYEQYF
CDR3 DNA: TGTGCCAGCAGCATAGCGGGAGAGATTTACGAGCAGTACTTC

J gene: TRBJ2-5
D gene: TRBD1
V gene: TRBV5-4
clone size: .
CDR3 protein: CASSYGTGGPETQYF
CDR3 DNA: TGTGCCAGCAGCTACGGGACAGGCGGCCCCGAGACCCAGTACTTC

J gene: TRBJ2-1
D gene: .
V gene: TRBV21-1
clone size: .
CDR3 protein: CASSKGDRVPYNEQFF
CDR3 DNA: TGTGCCAGCAGCAAAGGGGACAGGGTCCCTTACAATGAGCAGTTCTTC

J gene: TRBJ2-1
D gene: TRBD2
V gene: TRBV9
clone size: .
CDR3 protein: CASSADGGLADSSYNEQFF
CDR3 DNA: TGTGCCAGCAGCGCCGACGGGGGACTAGCGGATAGCTCCTACAATGAGCAGTTCTTC

J gene: TRBJ1-4
D gene: .
V gene: TRBV7-6
clone size: .
CDR3 protein: CASSSTWTAATNEKLFF
CDR3 DNA: TGTGCCAGCAGCTCAACCTGGACAGCCGCAACTAATGAAAAACTGTTTTTT

J gene: TRBJ1-5
D gene: TRBD1
V gene: TRBV28
clone size: .
CDR3 protein: CASSLQGAGNQPQHF
CDR3 DNA: TGTGCCAGCAGTCTACAGGGGGCAGGCAATCAGCCCCAGCATTTT

J gene: TRBJ2-2
D gene: TRBD1
V gene: TRBV5-4
clone size: .
CDR3 protein: CASSLGRGRELFF
CDR3 DNA: TGTGCCAGCAGCTTGGGCAGGGGGCGGGAGCTGTTTTTT

J gene: TRBJ2-2
D gene: .
V gene: TRBV5-6
clone size: .
CDR3 protein: CASSYTTGGGGELFF
CDR3 DNA: TGTGCCAGCAGCTACACTACTGGTGGAGGCGGGGAGCTGTTTTTT

J gene: TRBJ2-7
D gene: TRBD1
V gene: TRBV6-6
clone size: .
CDR3 protein: CASRRDREYEQYF
CDR3 DNA: TGTGCCAGCAGACGGGACAGGGAGTACGAGCAGTACTTC

J gene: TRBJ2-3
D gene: TRBD2
V gene: TRBV5-8
clone size: .
CDR3 protein: CASSLAQTSRYTDTQYF
CDR3 DNA: TGTGCCAGCAGCTTGGCCCAGACTAGCCGATACACAGATACGCAGTATTTT

J gene: TRBJ2-7
D gene: .
V gene: TRBV4-1
clone size: .
CDR3 protein: CASSRSWDKNYEQYF
CDR3 DNA: TGCGCCAGCAGCCGTTCGTGGGACAAGAACTACGAGCAGTACTTC

J gene: TRBJ2-3
D gene: .
V gene: TRBV11-2
clone size: .
CDR3 protein: CASRKGADTQYF
CDR3 DNA: TGTGCCAGCAGAAAAGGAGCAGATACGCAGTATTTT

J gene: TRBJ1-1
D gene: .
V gene: TRBV7-9
clone size: .
CDR3 protein: CASSSVAGATEAFF
CDR3 DNA: TGTGCCAGCAGCTCGGTGGCAGGGGCCACTGAAGCTTTCTTT

J gene: TRBJ1-2
D gene: TRBD1
V gene: TRBV11-2
clone size: .
CDR3 protein: CASSLDWQGAHGYTF
CDR3 DNA: TGTGCCAGCAGCTTAGATTGGCAGGGGGCGCACGGCTACACCTTC

J gene: TRBJ1-1
D gene: .
V gene: TRBV4-3
clone size: .
CDR3 protein: CASSQEMRGGATEAFF
CDR3 DNA: TGCGCCAGCAGCCAAGAGATGAGGGGGGGAGCAACTGAAGCTTTCTTT

J gene: TRBJ2-3
D gene: TRBD2
V gene: TRBV4-2
clone size: .
CDR3 protein: CASSQDRRRLAGDSADTQYF
CDR3 DNA: TGTGCCAGCAGCCAAGATCGTAGAAGACTAGCGGGAGATAGTGCAGATACGCAGTATTTT

J gene: TRBJ2-5
D gene: TRBD2
V gene: TRBV4-3
clone size: .
CDR3 protein: CASSQDLQAGRQTQYF
CDR3 DNA: TGCGCCAGCAGCCAAGATTTGCAAGCGGGGCGACAGACCCAGTACTTC

J gene: TRBJ1-2
D gene: TRBD1
V gene: TRBV3-1/TRBV3-2
clone size: .
CDR3 protein: CASSQDATGLGYTF
CDR3 DNA: TGTGCCAGCAGCCAAGATGCGACAGGGCTTGGCTACACCTTC

J gene: TRBJ1-2
D gene: TRBD1
V gene: TRBV7-9
clone size: .
CDR3 protein: CASSFGQGVYGYTF
CDR3 DNA: TGTGCCAGCAGCTTTGGACAGGGGGTCTATGGCTACACCTTC

J gene: TRBJ2-3
D gene: TRBD2
V gene: TRBV4-3
clone size: .
CDR3 protein: CASSQLLGLAGFTDTQYF
CDR3 DNA: TGCGCCAGCAGCCAACTACTTGGACTAGCGGGGTTCACAGATACGCAGTATTTT

J gene: TRBJ2-7
D gene: .
V gene: TRBV18
clone size: once
CDR3 protein: CASSLLLTDRASEQYF
CDR3 DNA: TGTGCCAGCTCCCTCTTGCTGACGGACAGAGCAAGCGAGCAGTACTTC

J gene: TRBJ2-7
D gene: TRBD2
V gene: TRBV7-2
clone size: few
CDR3 protein: CASRQGTSGSLEQYF
CDR3 DNA: TGTGCCAGCAGACAAGGGACTAGCGGGAGTCTCGAGCAGTACTTC